This T cell receptor (beta chain) emerged from a study of shared T cell receptors in the human thymus. The protocol was immunoSEQ multiplex PCR, while the TCRdb copy is restricted to in-frame clones and leaves out a portion. The table shows 600,000 or so clones, with over 75% occurring only once. The same sample was also used in a study of human thymus T cells. That report notes: Donor material was obtained from healthy Finnish infants undergoing corrective surgery for congenital heart defects. Corrective heart surgery yielded resections, and these provided the thymus tissue. It looked as if thymic and blood repertoires used V and J genes in a biased way. Thymic repertoires of unrelated individuals were reported in related research to overlap highly.

The sequence derives from a boy less than two years old with a congenital heart defect. Sequencing used thymocytes.

The CDR3 bases are TGTGCCAGCAGCGAGGGAGGGCCCTTTGGGACCCAGTACTTC. Protein sequence: CASSEGGPFGTQYF. The gene calls are TRBV7-2 and TRBJ2-5; 7 bases map to TRBD2. The CDR3 runs 14 residues. The V and J ends lost 5 bases and 7 bases, in that order; junction bases with no gene match: 10. CDR1 is SGHTA, CDR2 FQGNSA, per germline.